This note documents a single T cell receptor (beta chain) sequence. Generated by immunoSEQ multiplex PCR, the TCRdb table keeps only in-frame clones and is missing some. The sample holds about 200,000 clones, approximately 79% seen once. The data are from a study of blood T cell repertoires in COVID-19. The CDR3 contains 15 residues. The J segment lost 8 bases and the V segment lost 1 base, leaving 7 bases of the junction unmatched. Germline CDR1 SGHVS, CDR2 FNYEAQ. Material for sequencing was PBMCs or T cells enriched from blood (not recorded which). The sequence derives from a woman aged 55-70 years with acute COVID-19. This chain connects TRBV7-6 to TRBJ2-1, with TRBD1 identical over 8 bases. CDR3 region: CASSLVSPGGDEQFF. The CDR3 DNA follows: TGTGCCAGCAGCTTAGTCTCTCCAGGGGGCGATGAGCAGTTCTTC.